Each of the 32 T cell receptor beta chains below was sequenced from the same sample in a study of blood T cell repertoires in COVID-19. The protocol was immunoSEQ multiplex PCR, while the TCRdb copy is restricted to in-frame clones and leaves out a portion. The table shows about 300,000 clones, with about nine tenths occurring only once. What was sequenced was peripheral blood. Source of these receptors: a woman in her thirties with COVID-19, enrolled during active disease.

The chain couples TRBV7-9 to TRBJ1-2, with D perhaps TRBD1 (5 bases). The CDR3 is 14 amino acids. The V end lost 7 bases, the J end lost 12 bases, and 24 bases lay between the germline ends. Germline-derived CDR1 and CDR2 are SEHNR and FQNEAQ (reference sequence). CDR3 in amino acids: CASTLDIVQGKDTF. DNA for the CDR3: TGTGCCAGCACCTTGGACATAGTTCAGGGAAAAGACACCTTC.

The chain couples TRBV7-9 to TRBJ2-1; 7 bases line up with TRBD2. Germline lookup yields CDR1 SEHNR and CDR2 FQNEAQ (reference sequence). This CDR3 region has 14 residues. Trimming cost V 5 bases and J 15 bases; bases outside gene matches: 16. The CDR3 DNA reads TGTGCCAGCAGCATTCTGGACTACCCCGGGGAGGGGTTCTTC. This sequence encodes CASSILDYPGEGFF.

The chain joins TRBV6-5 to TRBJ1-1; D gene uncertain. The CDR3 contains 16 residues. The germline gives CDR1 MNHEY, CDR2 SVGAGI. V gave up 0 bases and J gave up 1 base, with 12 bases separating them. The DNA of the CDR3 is TGTGCCAGCAGTTACTCGAGGTGGCAGTCGAACACTGAAGCTTTCTTT. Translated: CASSYSRWQSNTEAFF.

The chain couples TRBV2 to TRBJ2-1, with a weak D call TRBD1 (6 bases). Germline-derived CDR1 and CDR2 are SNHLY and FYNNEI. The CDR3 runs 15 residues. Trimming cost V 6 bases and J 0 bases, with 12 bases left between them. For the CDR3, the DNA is TGTGCCAGCAGCGTACAGGGCGGCTCCTACAATGAGCAGTTCTTC. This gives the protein CASSVQGGSYNEQFF.

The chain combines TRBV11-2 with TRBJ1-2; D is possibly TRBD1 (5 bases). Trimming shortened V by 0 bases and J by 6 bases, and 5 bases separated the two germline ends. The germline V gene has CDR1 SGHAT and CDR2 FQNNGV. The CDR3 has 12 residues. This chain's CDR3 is CASSLEGDGYTF. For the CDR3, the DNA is TGTGCCAGCAGCTTAGAAGGGGATGGCTACACCTTC.

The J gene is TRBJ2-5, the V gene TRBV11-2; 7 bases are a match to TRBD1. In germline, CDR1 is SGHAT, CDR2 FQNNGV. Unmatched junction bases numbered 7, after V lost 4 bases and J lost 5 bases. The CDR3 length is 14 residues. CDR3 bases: TGTGCCAGCAGCTCCACAGGGGTCAAGGAGACCCAGTACTTC. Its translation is CASSSTGVKETQYF. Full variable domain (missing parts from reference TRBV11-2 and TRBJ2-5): EAGVAQSPRYKIIEKRQSVAFWCNPISGHATLYWYQQILGQGPKLLIQFQNNGVVDDSQLPKDRFSAERLKGVDSTLKIQPAKLEDSAVYLCASSSTGVKETQYFGPGTRLLVL.

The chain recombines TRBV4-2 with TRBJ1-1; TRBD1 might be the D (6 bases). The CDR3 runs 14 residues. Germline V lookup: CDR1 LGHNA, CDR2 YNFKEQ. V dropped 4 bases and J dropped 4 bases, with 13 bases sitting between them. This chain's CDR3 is CASSRQVRITEAFF. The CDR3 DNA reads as TGTGCCAGCAGCCGACAGGTCCGTATCACTGAAGCTTTCTTT.

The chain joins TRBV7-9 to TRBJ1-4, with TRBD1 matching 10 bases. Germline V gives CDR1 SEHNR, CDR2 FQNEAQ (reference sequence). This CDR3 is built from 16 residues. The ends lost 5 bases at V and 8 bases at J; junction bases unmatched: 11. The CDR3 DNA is TGTGCCAGCAGCCCCCCACCCGGGACAGGGGAGGAAAAACTGTTTTTT. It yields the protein CASSPPPGTGEEKLFF. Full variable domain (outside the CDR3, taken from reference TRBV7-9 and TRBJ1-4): DTGVSQNPRHKITKRGQNVTFRCDPISEHNRLYWYRQTLGQGPEFLTYFQNEAQLEKSRLLSDRFSAERPKGSFSTLEIQRTEQGDSAMYLCASSPPPGTGEEKLFFGSGTQLSVL.

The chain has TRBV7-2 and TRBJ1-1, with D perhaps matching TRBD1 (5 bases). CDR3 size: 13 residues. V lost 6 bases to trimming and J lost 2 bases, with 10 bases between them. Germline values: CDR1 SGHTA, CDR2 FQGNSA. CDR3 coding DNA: TGTGCCAGCAGGTCCCAGGGAAACACTGAAGCTTTCTTT. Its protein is CASRSQGNTEAFF.

CDR3 amino acids: CASSKSKEGATEKLFF. The CDR3, as DNA: TGCGCCAGCAGCAAGTCCAAGGAGGGGGCGACTGAAAAACTGTTTTTT. This chain links TRBV4-1 with TRBJ1-4; TRBD1 aligns across 7 bases. V lost 5 bases to trimming and J lost 7 bases; unmatched junction nucleotides: 13. This CDR3 region has 16 residues. CDR1 and CDR2 (germline): MGHRA, YSYEKL.

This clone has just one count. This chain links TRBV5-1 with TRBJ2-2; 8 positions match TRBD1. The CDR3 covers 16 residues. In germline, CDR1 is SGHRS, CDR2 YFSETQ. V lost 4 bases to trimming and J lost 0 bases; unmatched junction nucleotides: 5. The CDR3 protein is CASSPLGQANTGELFF. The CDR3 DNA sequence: TGCGCCAGCAGCCCGTTGGGACAGGCGAACACCGGGGAGCTGTTTTTT.

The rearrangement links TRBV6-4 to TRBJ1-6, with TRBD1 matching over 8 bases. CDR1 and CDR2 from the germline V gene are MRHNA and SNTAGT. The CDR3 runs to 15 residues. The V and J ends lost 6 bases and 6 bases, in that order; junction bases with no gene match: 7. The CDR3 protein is CASSDRTGSNSPLHF. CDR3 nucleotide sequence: TGTGCCAGCAGCGACAGGACAGGGAGTAATTCACCCCTCCACTTT.

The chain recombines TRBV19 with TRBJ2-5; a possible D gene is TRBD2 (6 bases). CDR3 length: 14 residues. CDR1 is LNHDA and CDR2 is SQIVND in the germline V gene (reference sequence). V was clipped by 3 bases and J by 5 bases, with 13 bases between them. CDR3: CASSMTGAGETQYF. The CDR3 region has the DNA TGTGCCAGTAGTATGACTGGGGCGGGGGAGACCCAGTACTTC. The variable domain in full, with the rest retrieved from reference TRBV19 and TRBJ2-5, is DGGITQSPKYLFRKEGQNVTLSCEQNLNHDAMYWYRQDPGQGLRLIYYSQIVNDFQKGDIAEGYSVSREKKESFPLTVTSAQKNPTAFYLCASSMTGAGETQYFGPGTRLLVL.

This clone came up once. CDR3 in DNA: TGTGCCAGCAGTTACGTGGAGGGAGCGGACACCATATATTTT. Translating gives CASSYVEGADTIYF. The chain has TRBV6-5 and TRBJ1-3; D gene ambiguous. Germline-derived CDR1 and CDR2 are MNHEY and SVGAGI. This CDR3 contains 14 residues. The ends were cut back, 2 bases at V and 8 bases at J, with 13 bases in the middle.

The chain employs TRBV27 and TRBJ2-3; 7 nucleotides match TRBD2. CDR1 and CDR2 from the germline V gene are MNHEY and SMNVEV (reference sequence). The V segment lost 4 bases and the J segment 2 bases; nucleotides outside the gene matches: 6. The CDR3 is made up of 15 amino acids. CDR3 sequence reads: CASSYAGATTDTQYF. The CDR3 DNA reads TGTGCCAGCAGTTATGCGGGAGCAACCACAGATACGCAGTATTTT.

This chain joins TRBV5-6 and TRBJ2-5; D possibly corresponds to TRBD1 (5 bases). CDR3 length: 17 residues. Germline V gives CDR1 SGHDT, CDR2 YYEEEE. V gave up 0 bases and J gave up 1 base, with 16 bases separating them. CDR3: CASSLVQGSSTQETQYF. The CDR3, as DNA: TGTGCCAGCAGCTTGGTTCAGGGAAGTTCTACCCAAGAGACCCAGTACTTC.

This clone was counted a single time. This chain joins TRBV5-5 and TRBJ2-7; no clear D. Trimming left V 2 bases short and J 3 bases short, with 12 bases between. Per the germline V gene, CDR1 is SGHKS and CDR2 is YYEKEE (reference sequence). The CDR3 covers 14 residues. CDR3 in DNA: TGTGCCAGCAGCTTTTTATTACATCGCTACGAGCAGTACTTC. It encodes CASSFLLHRYEQYF.

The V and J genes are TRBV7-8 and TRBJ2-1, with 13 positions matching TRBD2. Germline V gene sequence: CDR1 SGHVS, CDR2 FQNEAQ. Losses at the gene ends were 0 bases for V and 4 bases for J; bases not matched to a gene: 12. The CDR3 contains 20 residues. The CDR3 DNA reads TGTGCCAGCAGCTTAGCCGGGACTAGCGGGGTAAGGGCCCCTTACAATGAGCAGTTCTTC. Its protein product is CASSLAGTSGVRAPYNEQFF.

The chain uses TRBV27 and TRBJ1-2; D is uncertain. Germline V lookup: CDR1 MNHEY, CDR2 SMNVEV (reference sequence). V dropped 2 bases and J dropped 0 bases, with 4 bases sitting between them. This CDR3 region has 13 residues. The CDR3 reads CASSLTANYGYTF. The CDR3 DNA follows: TGTGCCAGCAGTTTAACAGCTAACTATGGCTACACCTTC.

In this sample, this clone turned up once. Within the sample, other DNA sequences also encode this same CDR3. The CDR3 nucleotides read TGCGCCAGCAGCCCCGACAGCTATGGCTACACCTTC. It yields the protein CASSPDSYGYTF. The chain employs TRBV5-1 and TRBJ1-2; D may be TRBD1 (5 bases). The V and J ends lost 4 bases and 4 bases respectively, with 8 bases between them. The CDR3 totals 12 residues. The germline V gene encodes CDR1 SGHRS and CDR2 YFSETQ.

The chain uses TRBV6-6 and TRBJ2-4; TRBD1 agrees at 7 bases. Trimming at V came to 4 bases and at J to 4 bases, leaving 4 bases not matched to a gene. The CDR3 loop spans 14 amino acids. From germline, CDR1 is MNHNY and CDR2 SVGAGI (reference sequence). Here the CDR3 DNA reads TGTGCCAGCAGTTCTGGGACAGCAAAAAACATTCAGTACTTC. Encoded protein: CASSSGTAKNIQYF.

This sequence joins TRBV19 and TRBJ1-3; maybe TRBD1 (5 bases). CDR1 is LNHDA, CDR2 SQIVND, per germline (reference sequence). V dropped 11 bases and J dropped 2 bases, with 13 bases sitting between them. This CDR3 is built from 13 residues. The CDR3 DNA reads TGTGCCGTCAGGGCAGATCCTGGAAACACCATATATTTT. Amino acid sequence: CAVRADPGNTIYF.

CDR3 sequence (DNA): TGTGCCAGCAGCTCCTCCACTAGCGGAAGCTCCTACGAGCAGTACGTC. It encodes CASSSSTSGSSYEQYV. The V and J genes are TRBV5-5 and TRBJ2-7, with 8 bases lining up with TRBD2. CDR1 and CDR2 (germline): SGHKS, YYEKEE (reference sequence). V was pared by 3 bases and J by 0 bases, with 8 bases of the junction left unmatched. This CDR3 comprises 16 residues.

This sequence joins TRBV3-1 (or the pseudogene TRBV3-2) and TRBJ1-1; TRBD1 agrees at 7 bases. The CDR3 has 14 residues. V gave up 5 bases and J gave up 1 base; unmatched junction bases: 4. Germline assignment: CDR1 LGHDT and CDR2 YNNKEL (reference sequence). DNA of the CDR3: TGTGCCAGCAGCATAACAGGGGAGAACACTGAAGCTTTCTTT. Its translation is CASSITGENTEAFF.

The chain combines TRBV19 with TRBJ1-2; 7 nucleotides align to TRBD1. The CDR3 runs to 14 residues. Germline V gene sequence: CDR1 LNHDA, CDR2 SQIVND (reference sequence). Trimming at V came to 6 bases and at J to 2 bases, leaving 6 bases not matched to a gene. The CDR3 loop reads CASRRGRGNYGYTF. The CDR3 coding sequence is TGTGCCAGTAGAAGGGGCAGGGGGAACTATGGCTACACCTTC.

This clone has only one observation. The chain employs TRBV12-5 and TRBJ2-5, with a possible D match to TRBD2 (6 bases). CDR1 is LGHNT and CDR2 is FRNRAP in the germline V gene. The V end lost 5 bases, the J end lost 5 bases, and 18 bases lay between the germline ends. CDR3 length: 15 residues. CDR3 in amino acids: CASGPDMRAGETQYF. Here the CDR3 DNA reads TGTGCTAGTGGTCCGGATATGAGGGCGGGGGAGACCCAGTACTTC.

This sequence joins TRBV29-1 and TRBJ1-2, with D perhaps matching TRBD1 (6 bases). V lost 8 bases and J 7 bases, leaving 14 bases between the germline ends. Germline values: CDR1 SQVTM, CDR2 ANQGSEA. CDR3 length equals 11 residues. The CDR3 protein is CSYGSGAGYTF. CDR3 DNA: TGCAGCTACGGGTCAGGGGCTGGCTACACCTTC.

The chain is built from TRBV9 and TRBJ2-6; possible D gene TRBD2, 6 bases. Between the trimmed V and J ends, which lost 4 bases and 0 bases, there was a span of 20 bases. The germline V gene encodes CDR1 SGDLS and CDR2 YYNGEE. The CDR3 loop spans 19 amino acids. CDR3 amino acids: CASSSSIGTDRSGANVLTF. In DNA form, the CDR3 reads TGTGCCAGCAGCTCATCAATCGGGACTGACCGCTCTGGGGCCAACGTCCTGACTTTC.

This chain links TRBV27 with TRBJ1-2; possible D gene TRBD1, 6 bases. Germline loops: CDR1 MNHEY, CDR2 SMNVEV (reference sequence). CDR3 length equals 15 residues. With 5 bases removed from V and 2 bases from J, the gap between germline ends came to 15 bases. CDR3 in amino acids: CASSATGLSNYGYTF. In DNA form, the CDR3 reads TGTGCCAGCAGTGCCACAGGGCTTTCAAACTATGGCTACACCTTC.

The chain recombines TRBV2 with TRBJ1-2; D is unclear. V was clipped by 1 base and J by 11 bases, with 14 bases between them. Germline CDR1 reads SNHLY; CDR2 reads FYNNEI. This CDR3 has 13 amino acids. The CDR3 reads CASSEDPEAVYTF. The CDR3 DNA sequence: TGTGCCAGCAGTGAAGACCCCGAGGCGGTGTACACCTTC.

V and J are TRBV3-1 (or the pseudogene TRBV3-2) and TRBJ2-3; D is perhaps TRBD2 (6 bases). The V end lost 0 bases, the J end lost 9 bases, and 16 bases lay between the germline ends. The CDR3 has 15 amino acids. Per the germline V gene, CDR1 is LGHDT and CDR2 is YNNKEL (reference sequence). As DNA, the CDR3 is TGTGCCAGCAGCCAAGATCGCCAGCGGGCCAACACGCAGTATTTT. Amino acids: CASSQDRQRANTQYF.

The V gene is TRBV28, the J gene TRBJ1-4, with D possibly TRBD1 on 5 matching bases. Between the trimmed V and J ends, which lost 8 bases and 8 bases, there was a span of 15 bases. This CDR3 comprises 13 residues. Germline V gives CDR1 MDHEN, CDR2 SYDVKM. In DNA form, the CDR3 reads TGTGCCAGCGAAAGGCAGGGAAAGGAAAAACTGTTTTTT. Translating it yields CASERQGKEKLFF.